Many counts were recorded for the clone carrying this TCR beta chain. Its antigen is undetermined. This entry comes from a study of T cells in Graves' hyperthyroidism and ophthalmopathy. Between the trimmed V and J ends, which lost 5 bases and 3 bases, there was a span of 22 bases. Germline V gene sequence: CDR1 SGHTA, CDR2 FQGNSA. This CDR3 is 17 amino acids long. Regions amplified from RNA transcripts were the TCR beta CDR3 regions. First-round RT-PCR targeting the TCR CDR3 was performed with the HTBI primer set. TCRdb reprocessed the multiplex PCR reads with MiXCR, giving one entry per CDR3 protein. The top ten clones hold 15% to 20% of a sample with roughly 570,000 distinct CDR3 sequences, under 60% of them seen once. General study results and limits: Among thyroid clonotypes expanded above 0.001, most also appeared in blood.

Input material: peripheral blood or thyroid tissue (not recorded which). The gene calls are TRBV7-2 and TRBJ1-2; D is undetermined. The sequence was obtained from an adult woman with Graves' disease, either hyperthyroidism or ophthalmopathy (not recorded which). The CDR3 bases are TGTGCCAGCAGCCTCCGGACGGTAACATCCGGATACTATGGCTACACCTTC. It translates to CASSLRTVTSGYYGYTF.